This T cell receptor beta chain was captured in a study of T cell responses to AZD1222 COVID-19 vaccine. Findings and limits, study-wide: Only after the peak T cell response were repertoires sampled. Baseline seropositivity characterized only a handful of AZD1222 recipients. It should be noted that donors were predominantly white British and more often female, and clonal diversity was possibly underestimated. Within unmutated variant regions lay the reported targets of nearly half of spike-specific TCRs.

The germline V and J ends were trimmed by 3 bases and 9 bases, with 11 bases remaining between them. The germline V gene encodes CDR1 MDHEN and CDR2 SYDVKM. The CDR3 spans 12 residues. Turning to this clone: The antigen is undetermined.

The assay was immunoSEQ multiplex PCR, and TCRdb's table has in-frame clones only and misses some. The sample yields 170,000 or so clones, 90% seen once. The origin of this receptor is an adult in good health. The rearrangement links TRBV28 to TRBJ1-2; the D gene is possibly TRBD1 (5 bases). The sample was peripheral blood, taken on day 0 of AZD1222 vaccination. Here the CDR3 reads CASSFGGGRYTF. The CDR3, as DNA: TGTGCCAGCAGTTTTGGGGGTGGACGCTACACCTTC.